This entry features one TCR beta chain sequence. What it recognizes is unknown. Using immunoSEQ multiplex PCR, the repertoire was profiled, and TCRdb retains in-frame clones only, with some absent. Seen here are over a million clones, under 99% observed once, and the top ten hold around 0.45%. The entry originates in a study of shared clonotypes between healthy human individuals. Study-level information: Per donor, three plates held CD4 naive cells, three held CD4 memory, two held CD8 naive and one held CD8 memory.

Study-level results: Expectations were that clonotype sharing among donors would be affected by sequencing depth. Specimens sampled were limited to blood, with tissue repertoires likely differing.

The receptor was derived from a man aged 30 to 39 in good health. The sequenced sample consisted of naive CD4+ T cells sorted from blood. Subset specified: CD45RA+ positively selected.

The CDR3 DNA sequence: TGTGCCAGCAGCCCGATATGGACAGGGGACTTAGGTGGGGCCAACGTCCTGACTTTC. Its protein is CASSPIWTGDLGGANVLTF. This chain links TRBV5-5 with TRBJ2-6, with 9 bases fitting TRBD1. Germline trimming cut 4 bases from V and 3 bases from J; bases unmatched to any gene: 14. Germline CDR1 is SGHKS and CDR2 is YYEKEE (reference sequence). The CDR3 sequence is 19 residues long.